A single sample is the source of the 6 T cell receptor beta chains below, sequenced in a study of identical twins. TCRdb passed the 5' RACE reads through MiXCR, listing each CDR3 protein once. The table has hundreds of thousands of distinct CDR3 sequences, 6.1% seen once; the top ten hold approximately 2%. The sequenced sample was naive T cells sorted from blood. These receptors were obtained from a man between 18 and 29 years old in good health.

This clonotype appeared many times. This sequence joins TRBV25-1 and TRBJ2-1, with a tentative D call TRBD2 (6 bases). The CDR3 loop spans 14 amino acids. Germline V gene data show CDR1 as MGHDK and CDR2 as SYGVNS. Trimming cost V 6 bases and J 0 bases, with 9 bases left between them. CDR3: CASSRDFSYNEQFF. The DNA for the CDR3 is TGTGCCAGCAGCCGGGACTTCTCCTACAATGAGCAGTTCTTC.

This clonotype showed up many times. The chain couples TRBV4-3 to TRBJ2-1, with D possibly called TRBD1 or TRBD2 (5 bases each). The germline V gene encodes CDR1 LGHNA and CDR2 YSLEER. This CDR3 spans 16 amino acids. V dropped 2 bases and J dropped 4 bases, with 15 bases sitting between them. The CDR3 DNA reads TGCGCCAGCAGCCAAAAACATCGGGGCTCTTACAATGAGCAGTTCTTC. This codes for CASSQKHRGSYNEQFF.

The chain is built from TRBV18 and TRBJ2-7; D uncertain. Germline CDR1 is KGHSH and CDR2 is LQKENI. The V end lost 3 bases, the J end lost 2 bases, and 14 bases lay between the germline ends. This CDR3 contains 15 residues. CDR3 DNA: TGTGCCAGCTCACCGGGCCTAGTGATCCCCTACGAGCAGTACTTC. This gives the protein CASSPGLVIPYEQYF.

This clonotype has at least ten counts. The V and J genes are TRBV20-1 and TRBJ1-5; D is uncertain. CDR3 size: 13 residues. Germline-derived CDR1 and CDR2 are DFQATT and SNEGSKA (reference sequence). V lost 4 bases and J 2 bases, leaving 9 bases between the germline ends. The CDR3: CSATWGGNQPQHF. The CDR3 DNA is TGCAGTGCTACGTGGGGAGGCAATCAGCCCCAGCATTTT.

The rearrangement uses TRBV7-9 and TRBJ2-1; maybe TRBD2 (6 bases). The CDR3 runs to 14 residues. Trimming stripped 3 bases from V and 7 bases from J, with 13 bases between. CDR1 and CDR2 (germline): SEHNR, FQNEAQ (reference sequence). Here the CDR3 DNA reads TGTGCCAGCAGCTTCCGCGGAGGGAAGAATGAGCAGTTCTTC. It codes for CASSFRGGKNEQFF.

This clonotype was counted at least ten times. The chain employs TRBV24-1 and TRBJ2-1; TRBD2 agrees at 11 bases. Germline V gives CDR1 KGHDR, CDR2 SFDVKD. The trim removed 3 bases at V and 8 bases at J, leaving 14 bases unmatched. The CDR3 contains 18 residues. The DNA for the CDR3 is TGTGCCACCAGTGATCCACGCCCGCCTAGCGGGAGGTTCGATGAGCAGTTCTTC. Protein: CATSDPRPPSGRFDEQFF.